A selection of T cell receptor beta chains follows, all from one sample in a study of blood T cells in healthy people across ages. In TCRdb, the 5' RACE reads were re-called with MiXCR into one record per CDR3 protein. The sample contains under 1,100,000 distinct CDR3 sequences, under 30% of which appear only once. This sample was shared with a second study, whose subject was T cells of mothers and their children.

The material sequenced was blood. The receptor set was obtained from a girl aged 2 to 9 in good health. CDR3s include the opening cysteine and the closing phenylalanine or tryptophan. A D gene is named only where the DNA matches it firmly. Clone size is shown for a subset of rows, as once, few, many or a class of expanded clone.

j_gene: TRBJ1-2
d_gene: NA
abundance: few
v_gene: TRBV2
CDR3nt: TGTGCCAGCAGTGCACTAGGGTCCGGTGGCTACACCTTC
CDR3aa: CASSALGSGGYTF

j_gene: TRBJ1-2
d_gene: NA
abundance: NA
v_gene: TRBV12-3/TRBV12-4
CDR3nt: TGTGCCAGCAGTTTGGGGGCTAGGGGCTACACCTTC
CDR3aa: CASSLGARGYTF

j_gene: TRBJ1-2
d_gene: TRBD1
abundance: NA
v_gene: TRBV7-9
CDR3nt: TGTGCCAGCAGCGACGGGGGACAGGGTTATGGCTACACCTTC
CDR3aa: CASSDGGQGYGYTF

j_gene: TRBJ1-2
d_gene: NA
abundance: few
v_gene: TRBV20-1
CDR3nt: TGCAGTGCTAGAGACAGTCTTTACTATGGCTACACCTTC
CDR3aa: CSARDSLYYGYTF

j_gene: TRBJ2-1
d_gene: TRBD2
abundance: few
v_gene: TRBV28
CDR3nt: TGTGCCAGCAGTCGGACTAGCGGGAGTATCTACAATGAGCAGTTCTTC
CDR3aa: CASSRTSGSIYNEQFF

j_gene: TRBJ1-5
d_gene: NA
abundance: NA
v_gene: TRBV6-5
CDR3nt: TGTGCCAGCAGTTCCCCGCGAGAAGGCAATCAGCCCCAGCATTTT
CDR3aa: CASSSPREGNQPQHF

j_gene: TRBJ1-1
d_gene: NA
abundance: NA
v_gene: TRBV6-4
CDR3nt: TGTGCCAGCAGACCTTATCACAGGAGTAACACTGAAGCTTTCTTT
CDR3aa: CASRPYHRSNTEAFF

j_gene: TRBJ2-2
d_gene: NA
abundance: few
v_gene: TRBV21-1
CDR3nt: TGTGCCAGCAGCAAAGATCGCGGGGGAGACCTCGGGGAGCTGTTTTTT
CDR3aa: CASSKDRGGDLGELFF

j_gene: TRBJ2-5
d_gene: TRBD2
abundance: NA
v_gene: TRBV6-5
CDR3nt: TGTGCCAGCAGTCAACTAGCGCAAGAGACCCAGTACTTC
CDR3aa: CASSQLAQETQYF

j_gene: TRBJ2-7
d_gene: NA
abundance: NA
v_gene: TRBV12-3/TRBV12-4
CDR3nt: TGTGCCAGCAGCCAGTCATGGCGGACCTACGAGCAGTACTTC
CDR3aa: CASSQSWRTYEQYF

j_gene: TRBJ2-3
d_gene: NA
abundance: NA
v_gene: TRBV6-1
CDR3nt: TGTGCCAGCAGCCGCGACTACAGGAGAGGCACAGATACGCAGTATTTT
CDR3aa: CASSRDYRRGTDTQYF

j_gene: TRBJ2-5
d_gene: TRBD2
abundance: few
v_gene: TRBV20-1
CDR3nt: TGCAGTGCGTCACGGGGGGTCCAAGAGACCCAGTACTTC
CDR3aa: CSASRGVQETQYF

j_gene: TRBJ2-5
d_gene: TRBD2
abundance: many
v_gene: TRBV7-2
CDR3nt: TGTGCCAGCAGCTATACTAGCGGCCAAGAGACCCAGTACTTC
CDR3aa: CASSYTSGQETQYF

j_gene: TRBJ2-3
d_gene: NA
abundance: NA
v_gene: TRBV7-3
CDR3nt: TGTGCCAGCAGATCGCAGGGATCAGATACGCAGTATTTT
CDR3aa: CASRSQGSDTQYF

j_gene: TRBJ2-5
d_gene: TRBD1
abundance: few
v_gene: TRBV13
CDR3nt: TGTGCCAGCAGCTTAGTCAACAGGGGGCGGCAAGAGACCCAGTACTTC
CDR3aa: CASSLVNRGRQETQYF

j_gene: TRBJ2-5
d_gene: NA
abundance: few
v_gene: TRBV29-1
CDR3nt: TGCAGCGTTGATAAGGGGCGAGGAGGAGAGACCCAGTACTTC
CDR3aa: CSVDKGRGGETQYF

j_gene: TRBJ2-1
d_gene: NA
abundance: NA
v_gene: TRBV20-1
CDR3nt: TGCAGTGCTAGAGATTGGTCCAATGAGCAGTTCTTC
CDR3aa: CSARDWSNEQFF

j_gene: TRBJ2-2
d_gene: NA
abundance: few
v_gene: TRBV4-3
CDR3nt: TGCGCCAGCAGCCAAGAAATCAGTAACACCGGGGAGCTGTTTTTT
CDR3aa: CASSQEISNTGELFF

j_gene: TRBJ2-7
d_gene: TRBD2
abundance: NA
v_gene: TRBV20-1
CDR3nt: TGCAGTGCTATCGTCCCTGGGAGGGGCTACGAGCAGTACTTC
CDR3aa: CSAIVPGRGYEQYF

j_gene: TRBJ2-3
d_gene: NA
abundance: few
v_gene: TRBV7-9
CDR3nt: TGTGCCAGCAGCTTAATGGATGGCACAGATACGCAGTATTTT
CDR3aa: CASSLMDGTDTQYF

j_gene: TRBJ1-4
d_gene: TRBD1
abundance: NA
v_gene: TRBV29-1
CDR3nt: TGCAGCGCGGCACAAGGACAGGGTAATGAAAAACTGTTTTTT
CDR3aa: CSAAQGQGNEKLFF

j_gene: TRBJ1-1
d_gene: NA
abundance: NA
v_gene: TRBV2
CDR3nt: TGTGCCAGCAGTGAATGGTCAGAAAGAAACACTGAAGCTTTCTTT
CDR3aa: CASSEWSERNTEAFF

j_gene: TRBJ2-1
d_gene: NA
abundance: few
v_gene: TRBV9
CDR3nt: TGTGCCAGCAGCGTAGGAGCCTTAGAGTACAATGAGCAGTTCTTC
CDR3aa: CASSVGALEYNEQFF

j_gene: TRBJ2-1
d_gene: NA
abundance: NA
v_gene: TRBV7-2
CDR3nt: TGTGCCAGCATGGACCTCTCTACCGGGCTAAACAATGAGCAGTTCTTC
CDR3aa: CASMDLSTGLNNEQFF

j_gene: TRBJ2-3
d_gene: NA
abundance: NA
v_gene: TRBV5-1
CDR3nt: TGCGCCAGCAGCCCAAGAGGGGCCGCAGATACGCAGTATTTT
CDR3aa: CASSPRGAADTQYF

j_gene: TRBJ2-7
d_gene: TRBD2
abundance: NA
v_gene: TRBV29-1
CDR3nt: TGCAGCGTGTTCACTAGCGGGCCATCCTACGAGCAGTACTTC
CDR3aa: CSVFTSGPSYEQYF

j_gene: TRBJ2-5
d_gene: NA
abundance: NA
v_gene: TRBV4-2
CDR3nt: TGTGCCAGCAGCCCAAGCAGCGTAGAGACCCAGTACTTC
CDR3aa: CASSPSSVETQYF

j_gene: TRBJ1-2
d_gene: NA
abundance: NA
v_gene: TRBV29-1
CDR3nt: TGCAGCGTTGTCGAGGGTGGCGGCGGCTACACCTTC
CDR3aa: CSVVEGGGGYTF

j_gene: TRBJ2-1
d_gene: TRBD2
abundance: few
v_gene: TRBV4-2
CDR3nt: TGTGCCAGCAGCCAAGATCCGGCTTCGGCGGGGGGTTACAATGAGCAGTTCTTC
CDR3aa: CASSQDPASAGGYNEQFF

j_gene: TRBJ2-1
d_gene: TRBD2
abundance: NA
v_gene: TRBV20-1
CDR3nt: TGCAGTGCCGGGACTAGCGGGAGTCTATCCTACAATGAGCAGTTCTTC
CDR3aa: CSAGTSGSLSYNEQFF

j_gene: TRBJ2-7
d_gene: NA
abundance: NA
v_gene: TRBV20-1
CDR3nt: TGCAGTGCTAGAGATACCGGATACGAGCAGTACTTC
CDR3aa: CSARDTGYEQYF

j_gene: TRBJ2-1
d_gene: NA
abundance: NA
v_gene: TRBV6-5
CDR3nt: TGTGCCAGCAGTTACTCCCCCGGGGGCTCCTACAATGAGCAGTTCTTC
CDR3aa: CASSYSPGGSYNEQFF

j_gene: TRBJ1-1
d_gene: NA
abundance: NA
v_gene: TRBV3-1
CDR3nt: TGTGCCAGCAGCCAAGAGCTGGCAGACACTGAAGCTTTCTTT
CDR3aa: CASSQELADTEAFF

j_gene: TRBJ1-3
d_gene: NA
abundance: NA
v_gene: TRBV2
CDR3nt: TGTGCCAGCAGCCCAGGGCCCCAACCCATATATTTT
CDR3aa: CASSPGPQPIYF

j_gene: TRBJ1-4
d_gene: TRBD1
abundance: NA
v_gene: TRBV12-5
CDR3nt: TGTGCTAGTGGTTTGCTCCGGAGGGACAGGGAAGGATTAAAACTGTTTTTT
CDR3aa: CASGLLRRDREGLKLFF

j_gene: TRBJ1-1
d_gene: NA
abundance: few
v_gene: TRBV12-3/TRBV12-4
CDR3nt: TGTGCCAGCAACTTCAGGGGAGGGGGCACTGAAGCTTTCTTT
CDR3aa: CASNFRGGGTEAFF

j_gene: TRBJ2-2
d_gene: NA
abundance: few
v_gene: TRBV20-1
CDR3nt: TGCAGTGCTCGCGTCGCGGAGACCACCGGGGAGCTGTTTTTT
CDR3aa: CSARVAETTGELFF

j_gene: TRBJ1-3
d_gene: TRBD1
abundance: few
v_gene: TRBV29-1
CDR3nt: TGCAGCGCCACAGGGGTAGGGTCTGGAAACACCATATATTTT
CDR3aa: CSATGVGSGNTIYF

j_gene: TRBJ2-3
d_gene: NA
abundance: NA
v_gene: TRBV3-1
CDR3nt: TGTGCCAGCAGCCTCAACGAGGTAGATACACAGTATTTT
CDR3aa: CASSLNEVDTQYF

j_gene: TRBJ2-5
d_gene: TRBD2
abundance: few
v_gene: TRBV27
CDR3nt: TGTGCCAGCAGTCCAACCGGGACTAGGGTTCATTTGGAGACCCAGTACTTC
CDR3aa: CASSPTGTRVHLETQYF

j_gene: TRBJ2-1
d_gene: NA
abundance: few
v_gene: TRBV7-2
CDR3nt: TGTGCCAGCAGCTTAGTGTCGGGGGGCGAGCAGTTCTTC
CDR3aa: CASSLVSGGEQFF

j_gene: TRBJ2-5
d_gene: NA
abundance: few
v_gene: TRBV20-1
CDR3nt: TGCAGTGCTAGAGATTTGGCAGGAGCCCAAGAGACCCAGTACTTC
CDR3aa: CSARDLAGAQETQYF

j_gene: TRBJ1-1
d_gene: NA
abundance: NA
v_gene: TRBV29-1
CDR3nt: TGCAGCGTTCAAGAACCGGAGAACACTGAAGCTTTCTTT
CDR3aa: CSVQEPENTEAFF

j_gene: TRBJ2-7
d_gene: NA
abundance: NA
v_gene: TRBV18
CDR3nt: TGTGCCAGCTCACCTTCTGAGGACAGAGCCTACGAGCAGTACTTC
CDR3aa: CASSPSEDRAYEQYF

j_gene: TRBJ2-7
d_gene: NA
abundance: NA
v_gene: TRBV20-1
CDR3nt: TGCAGTGTACAACAAGACCTTTCCTACGAGCAGTACTTC
CDR3aa: CSVQQDLSYEQYF

j_gene: TRBJ2-7
d_gene: NA
abundance: few
v_gene: TRBV10-1
CDR3nt: TGCGCCAGCAGTGGTCGGCAGGGGACCCTCGGTAGCTCCTACGAGCAGTACTTC
CDR3aa: CASSGRQGTLGSSYEQYF

j_gene: TRBJ2-1
d_gene: NA
abundance: NA
v_gene: TRBV6-2/TRBV6-3
CDR3nt: TGTGCCAGCAGTCCCCTTAGGACAGCGCTGGGCGACAATGAGCAGTTCTTC
CDR3aa: CASSPLRTALGDNEQFF

j_gene: TRBJ1-6
d_gene: NA
abundance: few
v_gene: TRBV24-1
CDR3nt: TGTGCCACCAGTCACGGGGGACAATATAATTCACCCCTCCACTTT
CDR3aa: CATSHGGQYNSPLHF